This T cell receptor beta chain was captured by sequencing in a study of sequential checkpoint blockade in melanoma. The wider study: Patients were randomized 1:1 to nivolumab-then-ipilimumab or ipilimumab-then-nivolumab first-line. Maintenance nivolumab came after either treatment sequence.

Sequencing used immunoSEQ multiplex PCR; TCRdb keeps in-frame clones, though not all of them. Of under 20,000 clones listed, roughly 66% were seen once; the top ten hold 15% to 20%. Treatment noted: randomized to nivolumab then ipilimumab (arm A) or the reverse (arm B). DNA-damaging chemotherapy had not been given to any patient beforehand. Sorted cells were live CD3+CD8+, lacking CD19 and CD56, from PBMCs. The ends were cut back, 2 bases at V and 7 bases at J, with 12 bases in the middle. Germline CDR1 SGHDT, CDR2 YYEEEE. This CDR3 is 13 amino acids long. The clonotype was recovered from a human donor with melanoma. Source: CD8+ T cells sorted from blood (inferred from file names), taken from a patient given nivolumab and ipilimumab in sequence. The chain is built from TRBV5-6 and TRBJ1-2, with D perhaps matching TRBD1 (5 bases). DNA of the CDR3: TGTGCCAGCAGCTTTTACAGCGGGGGTGGCTACACCTTC. This translates into CASSFYSGGGYTF. The full variable domain, its missing parts supplied by reference TRBV5-6 and TRBJ1-2, is DAGVTQSPTHLIKTRGQQVTLRCSPKSGHDTVSWYQQALGQGPQFIFQYYEEEERQRGNFPDRFSGHQFPNYSSELNVNALLLGDSALYLCASSFYSGGGYTFGSGTRLTVV.